These 27 T cell receptor beta chains came from one sample sequenced in a study of shared clonotypes between healthy human individuals. Clones were sequenced by immunoSEQ multiplex PCR, and TCRdb holds only the in-frame ones, with some missing. Altogether 2 million to 2.5 million clones are present, approximately 94% being singletons, with the ten largest covering approximately 0.37%. Sequenced material: naive CD4+ T cells from PBMCs. Described subset: CD45RA+ positively selected. The receptors come from a man aged 18 to 35 in good health. Some clones in this sample may be carry-over from other donors' samples.

The chain carries TRBV4-1 and TRBJ1-4, with unresolved D. CDR3 length: 20 amino acids. The V gene lost 1 base and the J gene lost 0 bases, with 21 bases spanning the gap. Germline CDR1 and CDR2: MGHRA and YSYEKL. The CDR3 DNA reads TGCGCCAGCAGCCAAGCCCCGGGTCTTTTTTCTGCGGCAACTAATGAAAAACTGTTTTTT. Translation gives CASSQAPGLFSAATNEKLFF.

As concerns this clone: Other DNA sequences of this sample code for an identical CDR3. The chain combines TRBV18 with TRBJ2-7; 7 bases align to TRBD1. Germline trimming cut 1 base from V and 2 bases from J; bases unmatched to any gene: 2. Germline V gene lookup returns CDR1 KGHSH and CDR2 LQKENI. The CDR3 runs to 14 residues. The CDR3: CASSPRGTAYEQYF. In DNA form, the CDR3 reads TGTGCCAGCTCACCACGTGGGACAGCCTACGAGCAGTACTTC.

This clone has a single count. This sequence joins TRBV4-2 and TRBJ1-5, with TRBD1 as a possible D gene (6 bases). Looked up from germline, CDR1 is LGHNA and CDR2 is YNFKEQ. The CDR3 is 20 residues long. V shed 1 base and J shed 1 base, with 23 bases lying between them. In nucleotides, the CDR3 is TGTGCCAGCAGCCAAGCTGGGGGCAGGATGGATGCCCTAAGCAATCAGCCCCAGCATTTT. Translating it yields CASSQAGGRMDALSNQPQHF.

J is TRBJ2-1 and V is TRBV5-1; D unclear. The ends were cut back, 3 bases at V and 9 bases at J, with 10 bases in the middle. CDR1 and CDR2 from the germline V gene are SGHRS and YFSETQ. The CDR3 covers 12 residues. The DNA of the CDR3 is TGCGCCAGCAGCTACTTCGGTCCTGAGCAGTTCTTC. Its protein is CASSYFGPEQFF.

The chain carries TRBV10-3 and TRBJ1-2; possible D gene TRBD1, 5 bases. V lost 2 bases and J 2 bases, leaving 12 bases between the germline ends. The CDR3 totals 15 residues. Germline CDR1 ENHRY, CDR2 SYGVKD. CDR3 protein: CAISERQRLNYGYTF. The CDR3, as DNA: TGTGCCATCAGTGAGAGACAGAGACTCAACTATGGCTACACCTTC.

This clone was detected once. The identical CDR3 is also encoded by other nucleotide sequences in the sample. This chain uses TRBV7-9 with TRBJ2-3; 7 bases match TRBD1. V shed 4 bases and J 3 bases; nucleotides not matched to a gene: 1. CDR1 is SEHNR, CDR2 FQNEAQ, per germline (reference sequence). The CDR3 length is 13 residues. The CDR3 nucleotides read TGTGCCAGCAGCTCCAGGGGGACAGATACGCAGTATTTT. Translated: CASSSRGTDTQYF. The whole variable domain, remainder taken from reference TRBV7-9 and TRBJ2-3, is DTGVSQNPRHKITKRGQNVTFRCDPISEHNRLYWYRQTLGQGPEFLTYFQNEAQLEKSRLLSDRFSAERPKGSFSTLEIQRTEQGDSAMYLCASSSRGTDTQYFGPGTRLTVL.

The chain joins TRBV2 to TRBJ2-7; TRBD1 is a possible D gene (6 bases). CDR3 size: 15 residues. Germline V gene data show CDR1 as SNHLY and CDR2 as FYNNEI. Trimming stripped 7 bases from V and 0 bases from J, with 16 bases between. CDR3 nucleotide sequence: TGTGCCAGCAATAAAGACAGGAGCCGCTCCTACGAGCAGTACTTC. This codes for CASNKDRSRSYEQYF.

The genes are TRBV5-1 and TRBJ1-2; D is uncertain. V lost 4 bases and J 3 bases, leaving 7 bases between the germline ends. Germline V gene sequence: CDR1 SGHRS, CDR2 YFSETQ. The CDR3 covers 12 residues. CDR3 in amino acids: CASSPMDYGYTF. CDR3 sequence (DNA): TGCGCCAGCAGCCCCATGGACTATGGCTACACCTTC.

The chain couples TRBV2 to TRBJ1-1, with D unresolved. CDR3 length equals 13 residues. Germline CDR1 is SNHLY and CDR2 is FYNNEI. V lost 8 bases, J lost 4 bases, and 14 bases lay in between. The CDR3 is CASRGWTGTEAFF. The CDR3 DNA reads as TGTGCCAGCCGCGGGTGGACGGGCACTGAAGCTTTCTTT.

This chain links TRBV27 with TRBJ2-1; D is tentatively TRBD1 or TRBD2 (6 bases each). The germline V and J ends were trimmed by 8 bases and 5 bases, with 16 bases remaining between them. CDR3 length: 14 residues. The V gene's germline CDR1 is MNHEY and CDR2 SMNVEV (reference sequence). CDR3 sequence reads: CASERPGANNEQFF. CDR3 bases: TGTGCCAGCGAACGGCCGGGGGCGAACAATGAGCAGTTCTTC.

This chain uses TRBV7-9 with TRBJ2-1; D unclear. There are 15 residues in the CDR3. V lost 3 bases and J lost 7, with 16 bases in between. The V gene's germline CDR1 is SEHNR and CDR2 FQNEAQ (reference sequence). CDR3 loop: CASSFSVGAWNEQFF. The CDR3 DNA reads TGTGCCAGCAGCTTCTCTGTAGGAGCTTGGAATGAGCAGTTCTTC.

The chain employs TRBV7-9 and TRBJ2-2; TRBD2 matches at 11 bases. The CDR3 sequence is 17 residues long. V shed 4 bases and J 6 bases; nucleotides not matched to a gene: 10. Germline V gives CDR1 SEHNR, CDR2 FQNEAQ (reference sequence). The CDR3 sequence: CASSSPTSGRFAGELFF. The CDR3 bases are TGTGCCAGCAGCTCCCCTACTAGCGGGAGATTCGCCGGGGAGCTGTTTTTT.

On this clone itself: Within the sample, other DNA sequences also encode this same CDR3. This chain links TRBV7-2 with TRBJ1-3; the D gene is possibly TRBD1 (5 bases). CDR1 SGHTA and CDR2 FQGNSA come from the germline V gene. The V end was cut by 3 bases, the J end by 0 bases, with 6 bases between. CDR3 length: 14 residues. As DNA, the CDR3 is TGTGCCAGCAGCTTGAGGGGCTCTGGAAACACCATATATTTT. Translating it yields CASSLRGSGNTIYF. The full variable domain, with the rest looked up from reference TRBV7-2 and TRBJ1-3, is GAGVSQSPSNKVTEKGKDVELRCDPISGHTALYWYRQSLGQGLEFLIYFQGNSAPDKSGLPSDRFSAERTGGSVSTLTIQRTQQEDSAVYLCASSLRGSGNTIYFGEGSWLTVV.

In its sample, this clone was seen a few times. The genes are TRBV7-9 and TRBJ1-4, with D unresolved. The CDR3 sequence is 15 residues long. Trimming took off 5 bases at V and 0 bases at J, with 10 bases between the two ends. CDR1 SEHNR and CDR2 FQNEAQ come from the germline V gene (reference sequence). This chain's CDR3 is CASSRTVATNEKLFF. The CDR3 DNA follows: TGTGCCAGCAGCCGGACGGTTGCAACTAATGAAAAACTGTTTTTT.

The chain employs TRBV7-3 and TRBJ1-1, with D possibly being TRBD1 (5 bases). With 2 bases removed from V and 1 base from J, the gap between germline ends came to 11 bases. The CDR3 runs 15 residues. Germline V gene data show CDR1 as SGHTA and CDR2 as FQGTGA. CDR3: CASSLQDRANTEAFF. In DNA form, the CDR3 reads TGTGCCAGCAGCTTACAAGACAGAGCGAACACTGAAGCTTTCTTT.

The chain has TRBV19 and TRBJ2-2; 10 nucleotides match TRBD1. CDR3 size: 17 residues. With 3 bases clipped from V and 5 bases from J, the junction kept 9 bases outside the gene matches. CDR1 and CDR2 (germline): LNHDA, SQIVND (reference sequence). In DNA form, the CDR3 reads TGTGCCAGTAGTATTCTCCCGGGACAGGGGTTTACCGGGGAGCTGTTTTTT. It specifies CASSILPGQGFTGELFF.

V and J are TRBV15 and TRBJ1-2; D gene ambiguous. Germline values: CDR1 LNHNV, CDR2 YYDKDF (reference sequence). The CDR3 contains 15 residues. The ends were cut back, 4 bases at V and 1 base at J, with 13 bases in the middle. CDR3 in amino acids: CATSMVGGLNYGYTF. DNA for the CDR3: TGTGCCACCAGCATGGTGGGAGGGCTTAACTATGGCTACACCTTC.

As for this clone: This same CDR3 is encoded by further DNA sequences in the sample. The chain is built from TRBV7-2 and TRBJ1-5, with D tentatively TRBD1 (5 bases). CDR3 length equals 13 residues. CDR1 is SGHTA, CDR2 FQGNSA, per germline. Trimming left V 5 bases short and J 4 bases short, with 9 bases between. The CDR3 coding sequence is TGTGCCAGCAGCCCAAACAGGAATCAGCCCCAGCATTTT. This gives the protein CASSPNRNQPQHF.

The chain employs TRBV5-1 and TRBJ2-3, with 8 bases that match TRBD2. V dropped 4 bases and J dropped 2; count of bases not matched to a gene: 9. In germline, CDR1 is SGHRS, CDR2 YFSETQ. This CDR3 spans 16 amino acids. The DNA of the CDR3 is TGCGCCAGCAGCGGGGCACTAGCGGAAGCCACAGATACGCAGTATTTT. The encoded protein is CASSGALAEATDTQYF.

The chain joins TRBV5-4 to TRBJ2-7, with D possibly being TRBD2 (6 bases). The CDR3 covers 15 residues. Per the germline V gene, CDR1 is SGHNT and CDR2 is YYREEE (reference sequence). The V end lost 1 base, the J end lost 1 base, and 12 bases lay between the germline ends. CDR3 loop: CASSLTGRDSYEQYF. The DNA of the CDR3 is TGTGCCAGCAGCTTGACGGGGCGGGATTCCTACGAGCAGTACTTC.

J is TRBJ2-5 and V is TRBV5-4; the D gene is possibly TRBD1 (6 bases). This CDR3 has 14 residues. Germline assignment: CDR1 SGHNT and CDR2 YYREEE (reference sequence). Trimming cost V 4 bases and J 4 bases, with 14 bases left between them. CDR3 amino acids: CASSGQRSGETQYF. The CDR3 nucleotides are TGTGCCAGCAGCGGACAGCGGTCGGGAGAGACCCAGTACTTC.

The chain employs TRBV30 and TRBJ2-5; D unclear. CDR3 length: 11 amino acids. V shed 5 bases and J shed 2 bases, with 6 bases lying between them. CDR1 is GTSNPN and CDR2 is SVGIG in the germline V gene (reference sequence). DNA for the CDR3: TGTGCCTGGCTCGCTCAAGAGACCCAGTACTTC. Amino acids: CAWLAQETQYF.

About this clone: Other DNA sequences within the sample encode an identical CDR3. The CDR3 protein is CSGGQGGDTEAFF. The CDR3, as DNA: TGCAGCGGTGGACAGGGAGGAGACACTGAAGCTTTCTTT. The genes are TRBV29-1 and TRBJ1-1, with TRBD1 matching 8 bases. The germline V gene has CDR1 SQVTM and CDR2 ANQGSEA. The CDR3 covers 13 residues. J was trimmed by 3 bases and V by 7 bases; bases with no gene match: 7.

A note on this clone: Other nucleotide sequences from this sample produce the same CDR3. The chain employs TRBV29-1 and TRBJ2-2; D call uncertain. V shed 4 bases and J shed 4 bases, with 7 bases lying between them. Germline loops: CDR1 SQVTM, CDR2 ANQGSEA. The CDR3 sequence is 12 residues long. The DNA of the CDR3 is TGCAGCGTTGGGCGGTTCACCGGGGAGCTGTTTTTT. Protein sequence: CSVGRFTGELFF.

The CDR3 DNA follows: TGTGCCAGCAGTGGGAAGCGGCACCCTACCTACGAGCAGTACTTC. It encodes CASSGKRHPTYEQYF. The chain combines TRBV6-5 with TRBJ2-7, with D possibly matching TRBD2 (5 bases). Per the germline V gene, CDR1 is MNHEY and CDR2 is SVGAGI. The ends were cut back, 5 bases at V and 2 bases at J, with 16 bases in the middle. The CDR3 runs to 15 residues.

V is TRBV7-2 and J is TRBJ2-1, with 10 positions matching TRBD2. CDR3 length: 19 amino acids. CDR1 SGHTA and CDR2 FQGNSA come from the germline V gene. The V gene end was trimmed by 2 bases and the J gene end by 6 bases; junction bases not matched to a gene: 16. CDR3 sequence: CASSLRRLAGYGRGNEQFF. CDR3 coding DNA: TGTGCCAGCAGCTTAAGGAGACTAGCGGGTTATGGTAGGGGCAATGAGCAGTTCTTC.

With regard to this clone: One end of the junction is discordant with germline, which a read error may explain. The CDR3 sequence is CASSPGPNLNPEAFF. CDR3 nucleotides: TGCGCCAGCAGCCCCGGGCCCAACTTGAACCCTGAAGCTTTCTTT. The chain has TRBV5-1 and TRBJ1-1; D not certain. CDR3 size: 15 residues. Germline assignment: CDR1 SGHRS and CDR2 YFSETQ.